The 20 T cell receptor beta chains below were found in one sample sequenced in a study. TCRdb ran MiXCR on the reads and lists one entry per CDR3 protein. The sample lists around 4,000 distinct CDR3 sequences, approximately 10% occurring once. The specimen was CD4+ T cells from peripheral blood. The receptors originated from a human donor with rheumatoid arthritis.

V is TRBV11-2 and J is TRBJ2-7, with D maybe TRBD1 (6 bases). Germline V gives CDR1 SGHAT, CDR2 FQNNGV. The V end lost 8 bases, the J end lost 3 bases, and 23 bases lay between the germline ends. The CDR3 sequence is 16 residues long. The DNA of the CDR3 is TGTGCCAGCCTTACCAGTACCCCAGGGGAACGCTACGAGCAGTACTTC. Protein: CASLTSTPGERYEQYF.

This clonotype was found once. This chain connects TRBV5-1 to TRBJ2-7; D possibly matches TRBD1 or TRBD2 (5 bases each). Germline V gene sequence: CDR1 SGHRS, CDR2 YFSETQ. The CDR3 has 14 amino acids. V was clipped by 3 bases and J by 4 bases, with 14 bases between them. The CDR3 region is CASSSGPLGYEQYF. The DNA for the CDR3 is TGCGCCAGCAGCTCGGGACCGCTTGGTTACGAGCAGTACTTC.

This clonotype occurred many times. The V gene is TRBV20-1, the J gene TRBJ1-5; the D gene is possibly TRBD1 (6 bases). The CDR3 covers 15 residues. The V and J ends lost 1 base and 6 bases respectively, with 16 bases between them. Per germline, CDR1 DFQATT and CDR2 SNEGSKA (reference sequence). CDR3 sequence: CSARVPGGLGQPQHF. CDR3 sequence (DNA): TGCAGTGCTAGAGTACCTGGGGGGCTCGGTCAGCCCCAGCATTTT.

On this clonotype itself: A read error may be the cause here, since a much bigger clone is one base away. The chain is built from TRBV7-3 and TRBJ2-1; 9 nucleotides align to TRBD2. The length of the CDR3 is 14 residues. Germline CDR1 and CDR2: SGHTA and FQGTGA. V shed 5 bases and J 10 bases; nucleotides not matched to a gene: 9. The CDR3 is CASSLGTSRAEQFF. The CDR3 coding sequence is TGTGCCAGCAGCCTAGGGACTAGCAGAGCGGAGCAGTTCTTC.

With respect to this clonotype: An end of the junction differs from the germline gene, which may be a read error. J is TRBJ1-1 and V is TRBV18, with D maybe TRBD1 (6 bases). Per germline, CDR1 KGHSH and CDR2 LQKENI. CDR3 length: 16 amino acids. This CDR3 is CTSSPPSGTTNTEAFF. The CDR3 DNA reads as TGTACCAGCTCACCTCCTAGCGGGACAACTAACACTGAAGCTTTCTTT.

By share, this clonotype ranks as medium-sized. The chain employs TRBV6-6 and TRBJ2-5; 10 nucleotides match TRBD2. CDR3 length equals 17 residues. Germline V lookup: CDR1 MNHNY, CDR2 SVGAGI (reference sequence). Losses at the gene ends were 0 bases for V and 3 bases for J; bases not matched to a gene: 7. CDR3 amino acids: CASSYSTASGSEETQYF. CDR3 sequence (DNA): TGTGCCAGCAGTTACTCGACGGCTAGCGGGAGCGAAGAGACCCAGTACTTC.

This clonotype counts as medium-sized. The chain recombines TRBV21-1 with TRBJ1-6. TRBV21-1 is listed as a pseudogene. This CDR3 comprises 15 residues. The CDR3 is CASSNLPGYNSPLHF. CDR3 DNA sequence: TGTGCCAGCAGCAACTTACCAGGCTATAATTCACCCCTCCACTTT.

By its share, this clonotype is medium-sized (0.01 to 0.1%). The V gene is TRBV7-9, the J gene TRBJ2-3; 8 nucleotides line up with TRBD1. CDR3 length equals 16 residues. V was pared by 2 bases and J by 5 bases, with 9 bases of the junction left unmatched. CDR1 and CDR2 from the germline V gene are SEHNR and FQNEAQ (reference sequence). The CDR3 reads CASSLIPQGAGDTQYF. Written as DNA, the CDR3 is TGTGCCAGCAGCTTAATCCCCCAGGGGGCTGGAGATACGCAGTATTTT.

This clonotype was seen repeatedly, ten times or more. The CDR3, as DNA: TGTGCCAGCAGCTTTGACGCGACCGGGGAGCTGTTTTTT. Translation gives CASSFDATGELFF. The rearrangement links TRBV13 to TRBJ2-2; no definite D call. V was clipped by 3 bases and J by 5 bases, with 7 bases between them. Per the germline V gene, CDR1 is PRHDT and CDR2 is FYEKMQ (reference sequence). The CDR3 totals 13 residues.

This clonotype counts as medium-sized. This chain uses TRBV12-3 or TRBV12-4 with TRBJ2-2; 9 nucleotides line up with TRBD2. After removal of 5 bases from V and 4 bases from J, the junction contained 11 bases not matched to a gene. This CDR3 is 17 amino acids long. CDR3 nucleotides: TGTGCCAGCAGTCAAGTAGCGGGAGCCCCCGGCACCGGGGAGCTGTTTTTT. This codes for CASSQVAGAPGTGELFF.

As DNA, the CDR3 is TGTGCCAGCAGTGAAGGTGGGACTAGCGGGTCGTGGGATGAGCAGTTCTTC. This translates into CASSEGGTSGSWDEQFF. The chain has TRBV2 and TRBJ2-1; 12 bases are shared with TRBD2. J was trimmed by 8 bases and V by 1 base; bases with no gene match: 9. Per germline, CDR1 SNHLY and CDR2 FYNNEI. CDR3 length: 17 residues.

This clonotype is medium-sized by share. The chain couples TRBV29-1 to TRBJ2-2; 9 nucleotides line up with TRBD1. There are 15 residues in the CDR3. Trimming at V came to 2 bases and at J to 5 bases, leaving 6 bases not matched to a gene. Germline CDR1 reads SQVTM; CDR2 reads ANQGSEA. As DNA, the CDR3 is TGCAGCGTTGAATTACAGGGGGCTCGAACCGGGGAGCTGTTTTTT. Protein product: CSVELQGARTGELFF.

Relative to its sample, this clonotype is medium-sized (0.01 to 0.1%). The gene calls are TRBV7-3 and TRBJ2-1; 13 bases line up with TRBD2. The length of the CDR3 is 15 residues. The V gene end was trimmed by 8 bases and the J gene end by 5 bases; junction bases not matched to a gene: 6. The germline V gene encodes CDR1 SGHTA and CDR2 FQGTGA. The DNA for the CDR3 is TGTGCCAGCGCGCGTGGGACTAGCGGGAACAATGAGCAGTTCTTC. It encodes CASARGTSGNNEQFF.

By frequency in the sample, this clonotype is medium-sized. This chain connects TRBV9 to TRBJ1-5, with D unresolved. Germline V lookup: CDR1 SGDLS, CDR2 YYNGEE. V lost 0 bases and J lost 3, with 10 bases in between. The CDR3 runs to 15 residues. The CDR3 region has the DNA TGTGCCAGCAGCGTAGGGTCAGGAAACAATCAGCCCCAGCATTTT. Amino acid sequence: CASSVGSGNNQPQHF.

By share, this clonotype ranks as medium-sized (0.01 to 0.1%). The chain carries TRBV7-6 and TRBJ2-3; no clear D gene. There are 13 residues in the CDR3. The V end lost 5 bases, the J end lost 1 base, and 7 bases lay between the germline ends. Germline V CDR1 and CDR2: SGHVS, FNYEAQ. CDR3 nucleotide sequence: TGTGCCAGCAGCCAGTCTGGCACAGATACGCAGTATTTT. Translating it yields CASSQSGTDTQYF.

This clonotype was counted many times. The rearrangement joins TRBV29-1 to TRBJ1-1; TRBD1 is a possible D gene (5 bases). CDR1 and CDR2 from the germline V gene are SQVTM and ANQGSEA. The CDR3 is made up of 13 amino acids. The V gene lost 3 bases and the J gene lost 7 bases, with 15 bases spanning the gap. CDR3 in amino acids: CSVDLGLKLEAFF. In nucleotides, the CDR3 is TGCAGCGTTGATTTGGGACTTAAGCTTGAAGCTTTCTTT.

This clonotype has ten or more counts. The CDR3 region is CASSSNTVEAFF. The CDR3 DNA follows: TGCGCCAGCAGCTCCAACACAGTTGAAGCTTTCTTT. The chain links TRBV5-1 to TRBJ1-1; D not certain. Germline V CDR1 and CDR2: SGHRS, YFSETQ. CDR3 length: 12 amino acids. Trimming left V 3 bases short and J 7 bases short, with 10 bases between.

With respect to this clonotype: A much larger clone sits a single nucleotide away, making a read error possible. The chain joins TRBV28 to TRBJ1-1; D possibly corresponds to TRBD1 (5 bases). The CDR3 is made up of 14 amino acids. Germline-derived CDR1 and CDR2 are MDHEN and SYDVKM. CDR3 coding DNA: TGTGTCAGCAGCTCCGGGGGAGTCGGCACTGAAGCTTTCTTT. As protein: CVSSSGGVGTEAFF.

This clonotype was seen repeatedly, ten times or more. This chain uses TRBV24-1 with TRBJ2-1, with TRBD1 as a possible D gene (6 bases). The CDR3 has 13 amino acids. V lost 4 bases and J lost 10, with 13 bases in between. Germline V gives CDR1 KGHDR, CDR2 SFDVKD. The CDR3 loop reads CATSDHGTREQFF. As DNA, the CDR3 is TGTGCCACCAGTGACCACGGGACAAGGGAGCAGTTCTTC.

This clonotype has just a few counts. The J gene is TRBJ2-5, the V gene TRBV11-2, with D perhaps TRBD1 or TRBD2 (7 bases each). V was cut by 5 bases and J by 4 bases, with 20 bases left in between. The CDR3 is 16 amino acids. CDR1 is SGHAT, CDR2 FQNNGV, per germline. The CDR3 DNA sequence: TGTGCCAGCAGCCAGCACCGACAGGGACTACTAGAGACCCAGTACTTC. Encoded protein: CASSQHRQGLLETQYF.